A selection of T cell receptor beta chains follows, all from one sample in a study of shared clonotypes between healthy human individuals. The method was immunoSEQ multiplex PCR; TCRdb's version includes in-frame clones alone and lacks a portion of them. The sample has about 690,000 clones; about 90% are singletons. Sequencing was carried out using memory CD8+ T cells from PBMCs. These receptor sequences come from a man younger than 35 in good health. Some clones in this sample may be carry-over from other donors' samples. Each CDR3 is given with its conserved first and last residue. The order of the fields is D gene, V gene, J gene, clone size, CDR3 DNA, CDR3 protein. A D gene is named only where the DNA matches it firmly. The size entry is marked missing in some rows and otherwise reads once, few, many or a size class.

TRBD1,TRBV5-6,TRBJ1-1,NA,TGTGCCAGCAGCTTGGCCTACGGGACAGTGCATACTGAAGCTTTCTTT,CASSLAYGTVHTEAFF
NA,TRBV29-1,TRBJ2-7,NA,TGCAGCGTTAGGACCGGGAGCTCCTACGAGCAGTACTTC,CSVRTGSSYEQYF
NA,TRBV7-8,TRBJ2-7,once,TGTGCCAGCAGCTTAGTCTCTCGCCGGACGGTCTCCTACGAGCAGTACTTC,CASSLVSRRTVSYEQYF
NA,TRBV27,TRBJ2-1,NA,TGTGCCAGCAGTTTCCAGCGGTCCTACAATGAGCAGTTCTTC,CASSFQRSYNEQFF
NA,TRBV13,TRBJ2-7,NA,TGTGCCAGCAGACTAACAGGATTTTCCTCCTACGAGCAGTACTTC,CASRLTGFSSYEQYF
NA,TRBV4-3,TRBJ2-7,NA,TGCGCCAGCAGCCAAGACCCATATCGGACAGTCAGCGGCGAGCAGTACTTC,CASSQDPYRTVSGEQYF
TRBD1,TRBV9,TRBJ2-1,NA,TGTGCCAGCAGCGTCTATCGACAGGGGAGAGTCAATGAGCAGTTCTTC,CASSVYRQGRVNEQFF
NA,TRBV5-4,TRBJ2-7,once,TGTGCCAGCTGGTCTCAGGGGCATGCCTACGAGCAGTACTTC,CASWSQGHAYEQYF
NA,TRBV10-3,TRBJ2-7,NA,TGTGCCATCAGTCGCGAACGGACTCCCTACGAGCAGTACTTC,CAISRERTPYEQYF
NA,TRBV4-1,TRBJ2-3,once,TGCGCCAGCAGCCAAGATTCGATTCGGATCACAGATACGCAGTATTTT,CASSQDSIRITDTQYF
TRBD2,TRBV18,TRBJ2-1,NA,TGTGCCAGCTCACCCGGACTAGCGGGAGTCCTCACAGGTGAGCAGTTCTTC,CASSPGLAGVLTGEQFF
NA,TRBV4-1,TRBJ2-3,NA,TGCGCCAGCAGCTGGCGGGGACCAGATACGCAGTATTTT,CASSWRGPDTQYF
NA,TRBV2,TRBJ2-2,few,TGTGCCAGCAGGGAAGACAGTCTGAGGCTGTTTTTT,CASREDSLRLFF
TRBD1,TRBV5-1,TRBJ1-3,NA,TGCGCCAGCAGCTTGGAGGGGGCAGCAGGAAACACCATATATTTT,CASSLEGAAGNTIYF
NA,TRBV11-2,TRBJ2-2,NA,TGTGCCAGCAGGGGCGGGTTAGAGCTGTTTTTT,CASRGGLELFF
NA,TRBV6-4,TRBJ2-1,many,TGTGCCAGCAGTGACGGTAAAGGGGGAAACAATGAGCAGTTCTTC,CASSDGKGGNNEQFF
NA,TRBV9,TRBJ2-5,NA,TGTGCCAGCAGCCCGCACGGAGGGGGGGTGGAGACCCAGTACTTC,CASSPHGGGVETQYF
TRBD2,TRBV10-3,TRBJ2-3,NA,TGTGCCAGTCTAGCGGGACCGAGCACAGATACGCAGTATTTT,CASLAGPSTDTQYF
NA,TRBV9,TRBJ2-1,NA,TGTGCCAGCAGCGTGACTGGCGGAGCCTACAATGAGCAGTTCTTC,CASSVTGGAYNEQFF
NA,TRBV13,TRBJ1-1,NA,TGTGCCAGCAGCTTATCTGGGGTTAACACTGAAGCTTTCTTT,CASSLSGVNTEAFF
TRBD1,TRBV19,TRBJ1-5,NA,TGTGCCAGTATTGCGGGACAGGGAATGTACTACAACAATCAGCCCCAGCATTTT,CASIAGQGMYYNNQPQHF
TRBD1,TRBV9,TRBJ2-7,once,TGTGCCAGCAGCCCGACGGGACAGGGCTTCGACGAGCAGTACTTC,CASSPTGQGFDEQYF
NA,TRBV5-6,TRBJ2-4,NA,TGTGCCAGCAGCTTTGGGGCGCGGCTAGCCAAAAACATTCAGTACTTC,CASSFGARLAKNIQYF
NA,TRBV9,TRBJ2-6,NA,TGTGCCAGCAGTATCTTCCGCCCCTCGGAGGCCGGGGCCAACGTCCTGACTTTC,CASSIFRPSEAGANVLTF
NA,TRBV7-9,TRBJ1-2,few,TGTGCCAGCAGCTTAGGGGTCAGGGAATGGGATGGCTACACCTTC,CASSLGVREWDGYTF
NA,TRBV14,TRBJ2-7,NA,TGTGCCAGCAGCCCTCTTGTGGGCCACGAGCAGTACTTC,CASSPLVGHEQYF
NA,TRBV29-1,TRBJ2-1,once,TGCAGCGTCCAAAGCGAGGGGAGCTCCTACAATGAGCAGTTCTTC,CSVQSEGSSYNEQFF
NA,TRBV7-6,TRBJ2-7,NA,TGTGCCAGCAGCCGTCGGACCGGGTCATTCGAGCAGTACTTC,CASSRRTGSFEQYF
NA,TRBV6-5,TRBJ2-1,NA,TGTGCCAGCAGTGAGGGCCAAGGGGAGTTCTTC,CASSEGQGEFF
NA,TRBV13,TRBJ2-6,NA,TGTGCCAGCAGCTTGGGCTTCAGCTCTGGGGCCAACGTCCTGACTTTC,CASSLGFSSGANVLTF
NA,TRBV28,TRBJ1-3,NA,TGTGCCAGCAGTTTATACGGACTAGGGAACTCTGGAAACACCATATATTTT,CASSLYGLGNSGNTIYF
TRBD2,TRBV7-3,TRBJ2-1,NA,TGTGCCAGCAGCCTTAGCGGGGAATCCTACAATGAGCAGTTCTTC,CASSLSGESYNEQFF
NA,TRBV21-1,TRBJ2-1,many,TGTGCCAGCAGCAAAGTCGGGGGGTGGTTGGTCTATGAGCAGTTCTTC,CASSKVGGWLVYEQFF
NA,TRBV28,TRBJ1-5,NA,TGTGCCAGCAGTTCAGGGATGTCGGGCAATCAGCCCCAGCATTTT,CASSSGMSGNQPQHF
NA,TRBV18,TRBJ2-4,NA,TGTGCCAGCTCCGAAACCGGCATCAAAAACATTCAGTACTTC,CASSETGIKNIQYF
TRBD2,TRBV28,TRBJ2-1,NA,TGTGCCAGCAGCCCGGGACTAGCGGGATACGGCGAGCAGTTCTTC,CASSPGLAGYGEQFF
NA,TRBV19,TRBJ2-1,many,TGTGCCAGTAGTCGGGACTACAATGAGCAGTTCTTC,CASSRDYNEQFF
TRBD2,TRBV4-1,TRBJ2-5,NA,TGCGCCAGCAGCCCCGAAGGGGCGGGAGGGCCCAGTCAAGAGACCCAGTACTTC,CASSPEGAGGPSQETQYF
NA,TRBV19,TRBJ1-5,NA,TGTGCCAGCACCTCCGGGACCGAATTCAATCAGCCCCAGCATTTT,CASTSGTEFNQPQHF
NA,TRBV27,TRBJ2-2,NA,TGTGCCAGCCGCTGGACAGCCGGAACCGGGGAGCTGTTTTTT,CASRWTAGTGELFF
NA,TRBV15,TRBJ2-1,NA,TGTGCCACCAGCAGAGATCTGGGCAGTTTCGCCTACAATGAGCAGTTCTTC,CATSRDLGSFAYNEQFF
NA,TRBV7-8,TRBJ2-7,NA,TGTGCCAGCACCCATATGGGGGTCTCCTACGAGCAGTACTTC,CASTHMGVSYEQYF
NA,TRBV29-1,TRBJ2-5,NA,TGCAGCCTACAGGGGACTCGGGAGACCCAGTACTTC,CSLQGTRETQYF
NA,TRBV20-1,TRBJ2-7,once,TGCAGTGCACCTAGCGTCTACGAGCAGTACTTC,CSAPSVYEQYF
NA,TRBV28,TRBJ2-1,once,TGTGCCAGCAGTTACGGGACTGAGGAGCAGTTCTTC,CASSYGTEEQFF
NA,TRBV27,TRBJ1-5,once,TGTGCCAGCAGTTTATCCGGTGGGTTTCAGCCCCAGCATTTT,CASSLSGGFQPQHF
NA,TRBV7-3,TRBJ1-2,NA,TGTGCCAGCAGCCCCTCGGGGAGGGCATACGGCTACACCTTC,CASSPSGRAYGYTF
TRBD2,TRBV7-9,TRBJ2-3,once,TGTGCCAGCAGCTCAACTAGCGGAGTGGGGGGGCCTGGCACAGATACGCAGTATTTT,CASSSTSGVGGPGTDTQYF
NA,TRBV6-6,TRBJ2-3,once,TGTGCCAGCAGGCACGGGCCGCCACTTAGCACAGATACGCAGTATTTT,CASRHGPPLSTDTQYF
TRBD2,TRBV27,TRBJ2-1,NA,TGTGCCAGCAGCCTAGGGACTAGCGGAATAAACAATGAGCAGTTCTTC,CASSLGTSGINNEQFF
NA,TRBV11-2,TRBJ2-5,NA,TGTGCCAGCAGCTTAGATGTCCAGGTCGGGCAAGAGACCCAGTACTTC,CASSLDVQVGQETQYF
NA,TRBV7-9,TRBJ2-7,NA,TGTGCCAGCAGCCCCTTCCTCGGGGGTTCCGACGAGCAGTACTTC,CASSPFLGGSDEQYF
TRBD2,TRBV6-5,TRBJ2-7,NA,TGTGCCAGCAGTCCCCGCGGGGGGGCCTACGAGCAGTACTTC,CASSPRGGAYEQYF
NA,TRBV27,TRBJ1-3,NA,TGTGCCAGCAGTTTATTGGGCAGCTCTGGAAACACCATATATTTT,CASSLLGSSGNTIYF
TRBD2,TRBV5-1,TRBJ2-3,NA,TGCGCCAGCAGCCCGTTGCCTAGCGGGAGGACAGATACGCAGTATTTT,CASSPLPSGRTDTQYF